This T cell receptor (beta chain) was sequenced for a study of T cell responses to AZD1222 COVID-19 vaccine. The method was immunoSEQ multiplex PCR; TCRdb's version includes in-frame clones alone and lacks a portion of them. The table records roughly 130,000 clones, around 85% of them present only once. As concerns this clone: Its target is not known.

Findings and caveats of the study: Researchers report vaccine-associated CD4 TCRs spanning spike, with dominance at 160-218 and 743-854. Clonal diversity may have been underestimated in mostly white British donors.

This sequence was found in an adult in good health. The input for sequencing was peripheral blood, taken on day 0 of AZD1222 vaccination.

CDR3 DNA: TGTGCCAGCAGCAAAGACTCGGAAACCGGGGAGCTGTTTTTT. Translated: CASSKDSETGELFF. The V gene is TRBV21-1, the J gene TRBJ2-2. TRBV21-1 constitutes a pseudogene. The CDR3 extends over 14 amino acids.